This T cell receptor beta chain came from a study of early T cells in non-severe SARS-CoV-2 infection. Study summary: Sequencing targeted bulk RNA from unsorted whole blood, leaving chains unpaired. Whole-study findings and limits: Matching results from VDJdb favored anti-spike CD8 responses, leaving private and CD4 specificities undetected.

This clonotype was seen a few times. The antigen is not known. Germline V gene data show CDR1 as SNHLY and CDR2 as FYNNEI. Unmatched junction bases numbered 8, after V lost 6 bases and J lost 4 bases. The CDR3 covers 14 residues. Each cDNA molecule carried a unique molecular identifier. TCRdb called the 5' RACE reads again in MiXCR, with one record for every CDR3 protein. The table has 70,000 to 85,000 distinct CDR3 sequences, roughly 13% seen once. The material sequenced was whole blood. The TCR was taken from an adult who was a healthcare worker with PCR-confirmed SARS-CoV-2 infection or an uninfected control (not recorded which). The chain couples TRBV2 to TRBJ2-7; 8 nucleotides line up with TRBD2. CDR3 DNA: TGTGCCAGCAGCCCAACTAGCGGCGTTTACGAGCAGTACTTC. Encoded protein: CASSPTSGVYEQYF.